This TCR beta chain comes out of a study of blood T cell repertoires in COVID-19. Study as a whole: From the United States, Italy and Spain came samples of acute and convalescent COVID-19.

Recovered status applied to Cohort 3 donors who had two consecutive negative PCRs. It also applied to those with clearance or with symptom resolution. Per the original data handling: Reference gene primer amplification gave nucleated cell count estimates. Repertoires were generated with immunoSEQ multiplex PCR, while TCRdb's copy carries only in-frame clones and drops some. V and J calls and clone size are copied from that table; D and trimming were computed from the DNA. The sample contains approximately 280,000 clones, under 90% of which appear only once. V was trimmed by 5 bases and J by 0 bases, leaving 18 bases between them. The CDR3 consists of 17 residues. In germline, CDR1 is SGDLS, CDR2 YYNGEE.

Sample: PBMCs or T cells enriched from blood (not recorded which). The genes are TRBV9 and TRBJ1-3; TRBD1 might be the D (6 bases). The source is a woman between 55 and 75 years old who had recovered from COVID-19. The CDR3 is CASSSQGPASSGNTIYF. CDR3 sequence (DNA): TGTGCCAGCAGTTCTCAGGGGCCCGCAAGCTCTGGAAACACCATATATTTT. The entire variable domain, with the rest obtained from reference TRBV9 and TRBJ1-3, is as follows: DSGVTQTPKHLITATGQRVTLRCSPRSGDLSVYWYQQSLDQGLQFLIQYYNGEERAKGNILERFSAQQFPDLHSELNLSSLELGDSALYFCASSSQGPASSGNTIYFGEGSWLTVV.